The source of this TCR beta chain is a study of blood T cell repertoires in COVID-19. Study-wide background: There were acute and convalescent COVID-19 samples, and they came from the United States, Italy and Spain. Sample material is recorded as cDNA or gDNA derived from T cells, B-cell-depleted T cells, or PBMCs.

V lost 5 bases to trimming and J lost 1 base; unmatched junction nucleotides: 7. This CDR3 has 15 residues. CDR1 and CDR2 from the germline V gene are SGHAT and FQNNGV. In the original analysis: Amplified reference gene primers provided the basis for estimating nucleated cell counts. The assay was immunoSEQ multiplex PCR, and TCRdb's table has in-frame clones only and misses some. V and J calls and clone size are those listed in that table; D and trimming were worked out from the DNA. This table has tens of thousands of clones, 75% to 85% appearing once. The sequencing sample was made of peripheral blood. V usage is TRBV11-2 and J usage is TRBJ2-5, with TRBD1 matching 7 bases. The receptor was derived from a man aged 60 to 75 with COVID-19, enrolled during active disease. CDR3 amino acids: CASSPGQVGQETQYF. In nucleotides, the CDR3 is TGTGCCAGCAGCCCCGGACAGGTGGGCCAAGAGACCCAGTACTTC.